This T cell receptor (beta chain) was identified during a study of Ad26.COV2.S vaccination and SARS-CoV-2 variants. Across the whole study: Each vaccinee took Ad26.COV2.S intramuscularly, once or twice 56 days apart. Findings and limits, study-wide: In TCR breadth and depth analyses, total T cell responses may have been underestimated.

CDR1 is LGHNA and CDR2 is YSLEER in the germline V gene. CDR3 length: 17 amino acids. After removal of 0 bases from V and 3 bases from J, the junction contained 8 bases not matched to a gene. Concerning this clone itself: The antigen remains unidentified.

Treatment here: 15 to 20 received Ad26.COV2.S at low or high dose, single or two shots; several received placebo; per-sample allocation not given. Specimens were obtained on day 63 following the first vaccine or placebo injection. Profiled with immunoSEQ multiplex PCR; TCRdb holds only in-frame clones, not every one. The sample includes 440,000 or so clones, roughly nine tenths of them seen just once. The chain has TRBV4-3 and TRBJ2-1; the match to TRBD2 covers 7 bases. Sequences were derived from peripheral blood, sampled in a trial of Ad26.COV2.S vaccine versus placebo. The receptor comes from a person between 18 and 65 years old who received the Ad26.COV2.S COVID-19 vaccine or a placebo. The CDR3 reads CASSQDLERGVYNEQFF. In DNA form, the CDR3 reads TGCGCCAGCAGCCAAGATCTGGAACGGGGGGTCTACAATGAGCAGTTCTTC.